These 3 T cell receptor beta chains came from one sample sequenced in a study of cytomegalovirus exposure and HLA in healthy donors. The PCR employed 60 Vbeta primers together with 13 Jbeta primers. The protocol was immunoSEQ multiplex PCR, while the TCRdb copy is restricted to in-frame clones and leaves out a portion. The table has around 150,000 clones, under 70% seen once. Sequencing was carried out using PBMCs. The receptors stem from a middle-aged woman in good health and CMV-seropositive.

The gene calls are TRBV20-1 and TRBJ2-1; 7 nucleotides match TRBD1. V lost 6 bases and J lost 7; bases outside the gene matches: 3. The CDR3 runs to 11 residues. The germline CDR1 and CDR2 sequences are DFQATT and SNEGSKA (reference sequence). CDR3 sequence: CSATDRNEQFF. The CDR3 region has the DNA TGCAGTGCCACGGACAGGAATGAGCAGTTCTTC.

This clone came up a few times. The chain recombines TRBV6-6 with TRBJ1-1; D might be TRBD1 (6 bases). The CDR3 length is 12 residues. Germline V gene data show CDR1 as MNHNY and CDR2 as SVGAGI (reference sequence). The V and J ends lost 6 bases and 7 bases respectively, with 12 bases between them. This CDR3 is CASSLMTGEAFF. CDR3 in DNA: TGTGCCAGCAGCCTAATGACAGGTGAAGCTTTCTTT.

CDR3 residues: CASRPHLAGAAYEQYF. In DNA, the CDR3 is TGTGCCAGCAGACCACATCTAGCGGGAGCCGCCTACGAGCAGTACTTC. This sequence joins TRBV28 and TRBJ2-5, with 10 bases matching TRBD2. The DNA end favors TRBJ2-7, so the J call may be wrong. The CDR3 runs to 16 residues. Germline V CDR1 and CDR2: MDHEN, SYDVKM.